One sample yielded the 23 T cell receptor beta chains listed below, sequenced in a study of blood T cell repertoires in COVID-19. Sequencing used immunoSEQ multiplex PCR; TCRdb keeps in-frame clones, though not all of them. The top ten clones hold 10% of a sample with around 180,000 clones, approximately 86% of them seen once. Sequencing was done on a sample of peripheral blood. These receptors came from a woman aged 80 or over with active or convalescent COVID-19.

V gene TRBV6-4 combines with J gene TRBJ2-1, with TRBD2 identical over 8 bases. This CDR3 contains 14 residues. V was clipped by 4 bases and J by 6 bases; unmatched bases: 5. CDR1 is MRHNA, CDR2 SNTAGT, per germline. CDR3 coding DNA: TGTGCCAGCAGTGTGGGGACTAGATCCAATGAGCAGTTCTTC. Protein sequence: CASSVGTRSNEQFF.

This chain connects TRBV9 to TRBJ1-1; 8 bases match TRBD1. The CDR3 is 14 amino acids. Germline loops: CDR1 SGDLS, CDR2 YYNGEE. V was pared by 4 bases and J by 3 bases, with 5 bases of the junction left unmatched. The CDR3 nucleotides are TGTGCCAGCAGCCACCTGACAGGGGACACTGAAGCTTTCTTT. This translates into CASSHLTGDTEAFF.

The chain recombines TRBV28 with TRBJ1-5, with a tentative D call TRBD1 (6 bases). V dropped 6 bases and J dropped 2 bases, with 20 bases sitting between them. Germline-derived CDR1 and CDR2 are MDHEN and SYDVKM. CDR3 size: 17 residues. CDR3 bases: TGTGCCAGCAGCTCTCACCGGGGGGGGCTGGGCAATCAGCCCCAGCATTTT. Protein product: CASSSHRGGLGNQPQHF.

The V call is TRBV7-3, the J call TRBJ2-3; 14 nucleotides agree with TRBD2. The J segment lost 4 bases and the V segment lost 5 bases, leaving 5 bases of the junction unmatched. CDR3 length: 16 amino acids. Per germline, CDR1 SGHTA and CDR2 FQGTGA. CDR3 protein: CASSLGTSGSADTQYF. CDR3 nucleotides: TGTGCCAGCAGCCTCGGGACTAGCGGGAGCGCAGATACGCAGTATTTT.

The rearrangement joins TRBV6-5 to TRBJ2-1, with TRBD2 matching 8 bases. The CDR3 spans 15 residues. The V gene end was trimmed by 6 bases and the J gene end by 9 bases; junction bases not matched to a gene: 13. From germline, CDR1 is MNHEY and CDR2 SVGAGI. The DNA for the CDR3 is TGTGCCAGCAGCCCAGTAATAGCGGGATCATCTGAGCAGTTCTTC. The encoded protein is CASSPVIAGSSEQFF.

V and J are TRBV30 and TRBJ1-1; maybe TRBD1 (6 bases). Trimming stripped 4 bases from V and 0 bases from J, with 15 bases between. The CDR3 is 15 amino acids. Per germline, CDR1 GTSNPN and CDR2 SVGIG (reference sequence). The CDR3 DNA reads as TGTGCCTGGACCCCGACAGGCAGCCTGAACACTGAAGCTTTCTTT. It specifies CAWTPTGSLNTEAFF.

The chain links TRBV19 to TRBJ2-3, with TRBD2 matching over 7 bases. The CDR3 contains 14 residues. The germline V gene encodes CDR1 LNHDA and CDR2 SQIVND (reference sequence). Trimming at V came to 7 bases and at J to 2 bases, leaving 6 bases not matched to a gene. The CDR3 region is CASKASGHTDTQYF. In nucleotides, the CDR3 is TGTGCCAGTAAGGCTAGCGGTCACACAGATACGCAGTATTTT.

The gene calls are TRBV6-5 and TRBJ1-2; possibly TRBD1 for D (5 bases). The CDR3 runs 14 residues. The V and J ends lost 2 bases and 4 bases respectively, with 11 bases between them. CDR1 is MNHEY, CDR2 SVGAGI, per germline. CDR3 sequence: CASSYERGGYGYTF. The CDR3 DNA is TGTGCCAGCAGTTACGAGCGGGGCGGCTATGGCTACACCTTC.

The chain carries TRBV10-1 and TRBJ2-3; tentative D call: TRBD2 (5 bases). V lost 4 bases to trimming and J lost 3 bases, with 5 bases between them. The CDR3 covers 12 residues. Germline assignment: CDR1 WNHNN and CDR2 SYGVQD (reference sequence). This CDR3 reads CASSGGTDTQYF. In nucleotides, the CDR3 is TGCGCCAGCAGTGGAGGGACAGATACGCAGTATTTT.

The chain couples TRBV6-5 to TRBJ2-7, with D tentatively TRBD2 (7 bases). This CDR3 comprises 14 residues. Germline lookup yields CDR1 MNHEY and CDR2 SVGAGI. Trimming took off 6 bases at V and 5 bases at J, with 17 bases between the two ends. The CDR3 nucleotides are TGTGCCAGCAGGAGGCAGGGGAGGGTAGACGAGCAGTACTTC. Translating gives CASRRQGRVDEQYF.

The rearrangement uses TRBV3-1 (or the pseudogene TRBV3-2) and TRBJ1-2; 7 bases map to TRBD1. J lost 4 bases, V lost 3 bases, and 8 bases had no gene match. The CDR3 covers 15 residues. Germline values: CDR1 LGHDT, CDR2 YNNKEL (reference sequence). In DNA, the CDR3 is TGTGCCAGCAGCCAGATCCCGGGACAGTCCTATGGCTACACCTTC. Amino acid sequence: CASSQIPGQSYGYTF.

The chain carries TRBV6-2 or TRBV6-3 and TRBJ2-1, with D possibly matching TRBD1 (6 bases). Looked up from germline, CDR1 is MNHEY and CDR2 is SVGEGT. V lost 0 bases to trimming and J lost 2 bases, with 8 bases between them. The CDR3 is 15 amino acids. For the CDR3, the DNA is TGTGCCAGCAGTTACTCGAGGGGGACCTACAATGAGCAGTTCTTC. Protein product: CASSYSRGTYNEQFF.

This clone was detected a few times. In DNA form, the CDR3 reads TGTGCCAGCAGTGAAATCGGAGAGAACACTGAAGCTTTCTTT. Translated, it gives CASSEIGENTEAFF. The chain recombines TRBV6-1 with TRBJ1-1; D is ambiguous. This CDR3 is 14 amino acids long. In germline, CDR1 is MNHNS, CDR2 SASEGT. Trimming removed 2 bases at V and 1 base at J, with 8 bases between.

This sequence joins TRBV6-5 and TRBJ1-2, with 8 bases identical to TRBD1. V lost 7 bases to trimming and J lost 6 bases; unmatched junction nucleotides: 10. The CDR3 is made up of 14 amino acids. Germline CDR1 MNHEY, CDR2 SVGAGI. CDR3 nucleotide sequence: TGTGCCAGCATATTCACAGGGGGTCGGAATGGCTACACCTTC. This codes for CASIFTGGRNGYTF.

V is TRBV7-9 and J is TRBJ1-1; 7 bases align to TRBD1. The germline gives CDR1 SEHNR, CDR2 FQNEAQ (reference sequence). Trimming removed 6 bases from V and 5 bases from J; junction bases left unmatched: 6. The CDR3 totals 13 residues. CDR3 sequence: CASRPLTGTEAFF. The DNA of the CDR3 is TGTGCCAGCAGACCGCTGACAGGGACTGAAGCTTTCTTT.

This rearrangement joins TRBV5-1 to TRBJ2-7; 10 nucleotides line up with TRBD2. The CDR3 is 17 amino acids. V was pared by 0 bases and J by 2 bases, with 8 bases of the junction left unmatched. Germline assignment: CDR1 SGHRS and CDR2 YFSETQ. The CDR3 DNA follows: TGCGCCAGCAGCTTGGGGGCTAGCGGGAGTGGAACCTACGAGCAGTACTTC. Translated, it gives CASSLGASGSGTYEQYF.

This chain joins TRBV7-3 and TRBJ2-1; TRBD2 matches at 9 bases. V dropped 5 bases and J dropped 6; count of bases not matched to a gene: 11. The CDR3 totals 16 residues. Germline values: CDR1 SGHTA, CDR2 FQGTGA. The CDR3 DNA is TGTGCCAGCAGCCCCAGGCTAGCGGGGTTCGCCAATGAGCAGTTCTTC. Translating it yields CASSPRLAGFANEQFF.

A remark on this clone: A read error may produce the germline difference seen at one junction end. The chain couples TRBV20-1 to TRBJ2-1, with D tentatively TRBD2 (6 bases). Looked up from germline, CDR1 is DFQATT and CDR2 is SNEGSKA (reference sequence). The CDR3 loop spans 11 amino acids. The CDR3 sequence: CSASAVTWEVF. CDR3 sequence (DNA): TGCAGTGCTAGCGCGGTAACTTGGGAGGTCTTC.

The chain's CDR3 is CASSVDPSGLLLDTQYF. The CDR3 bases are TGTGCCAGCAGCGTAGATCCTAGCGGTTTGTTGCTAGATACGCAGTATTTT. The V call is TRBV9, the J call TRBJ2-3; 7 bases are shared with TRBD2. Germline values: CDR1 SGDLS, CDR2 YYNGEE. V lost 0 bases and J lost 5; bases outside the gene matches: 12. The CDR3 consists of 17 residues.

The CDR3 nucleotides read TGTGCCAGCAGCTCCAGCGGGTACAATGAGCAGTTCTTC. As protein: CASSSSGYNEQFF. The chain couples TRBV7-3 to TRBJ2-1, with D possibly TRBD2 on 6 matching bases. Germline CDR1 SGHTA, CDR2 FQGTGA. The length of the CDR3 is 13 residues. The ends were cut back, 4 bases at V and 4 bases at J, with 8 bases in the middle.

This CDR3 is CASSQRGGRRAEAFF. The CDR3 nucleotides read TGTGCCAGCAGCCAGCGGGGGGGTCGGAGGGCTGAAGCTTTCTTT. This chain joins TRBV7-2 and TRBJ1-1, with D perhaps TRBD1 (5 bases). Germline V gives CDR1 SGHTA, CDR2 FQGNSA. V was clipped by 5 bases and J by 6 bases, with 19 bases between them. The CDR3 runs 15 residues.

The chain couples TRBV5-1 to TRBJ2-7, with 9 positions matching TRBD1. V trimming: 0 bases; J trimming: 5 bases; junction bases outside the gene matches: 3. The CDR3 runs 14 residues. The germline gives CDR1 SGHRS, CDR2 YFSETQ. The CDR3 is CASSLGDRADEQYF. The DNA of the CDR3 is TGCGCCAGCAGCTTGGGGGACAGGGCCGACGAGCAGTACTTC.

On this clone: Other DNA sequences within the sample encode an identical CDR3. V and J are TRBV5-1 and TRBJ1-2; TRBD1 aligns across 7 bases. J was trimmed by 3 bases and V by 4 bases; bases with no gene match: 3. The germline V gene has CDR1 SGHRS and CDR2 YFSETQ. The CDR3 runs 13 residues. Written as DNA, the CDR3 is TGCGCCAGCAGCCCAGGGGGAGACTATGGCTACACCTTC. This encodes CASSPGGDYGYTF.